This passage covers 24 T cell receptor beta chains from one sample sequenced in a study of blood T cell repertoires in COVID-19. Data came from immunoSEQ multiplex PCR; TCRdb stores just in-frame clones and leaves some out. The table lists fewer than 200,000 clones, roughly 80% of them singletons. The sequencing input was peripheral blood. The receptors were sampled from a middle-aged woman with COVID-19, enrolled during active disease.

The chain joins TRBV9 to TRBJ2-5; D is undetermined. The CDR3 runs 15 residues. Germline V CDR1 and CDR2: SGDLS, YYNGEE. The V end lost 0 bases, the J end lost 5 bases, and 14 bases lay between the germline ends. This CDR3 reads CASSVGNQAWETQYF. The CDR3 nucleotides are TGTGCCAGCAGCGTAGGTAACCAGGCGTGGGAGACCCAGTACTTC.

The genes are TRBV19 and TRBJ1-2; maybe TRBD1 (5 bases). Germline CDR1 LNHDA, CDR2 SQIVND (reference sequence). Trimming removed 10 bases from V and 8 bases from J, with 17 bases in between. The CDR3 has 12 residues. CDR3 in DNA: TGTGCCACGACAGACGGTCTGAGGGGCTACACCTTC. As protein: CATTDGLRGYTF. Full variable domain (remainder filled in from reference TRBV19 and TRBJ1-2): DGGITQSPKYLFRKEGQNVTLSCEQNLNHDAMYWYRQDPGQGLRLIYYSQIVNDFQKGDIAEGYSVSREKKESFPLTVTSAQKNPTAFYLCATTDGLRGYTFGSGTRLTVV.

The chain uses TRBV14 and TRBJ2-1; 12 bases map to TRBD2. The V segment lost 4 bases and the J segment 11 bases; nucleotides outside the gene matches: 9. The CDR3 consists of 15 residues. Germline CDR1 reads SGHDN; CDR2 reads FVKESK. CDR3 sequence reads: CASSLRLAGGFKQFF. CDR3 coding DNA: TGTGCCAGCAGCCTCCGGCTAGCGGGGGGGTTTAAGCAGTTCTTC.

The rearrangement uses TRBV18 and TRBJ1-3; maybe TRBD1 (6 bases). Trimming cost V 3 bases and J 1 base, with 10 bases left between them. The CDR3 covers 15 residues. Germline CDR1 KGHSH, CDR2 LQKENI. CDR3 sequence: CASSPTGQSGNTIYF. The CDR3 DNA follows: TGTGCCAGCTCACCGACGGGACAATCTGGAAACACCATATATTTT.

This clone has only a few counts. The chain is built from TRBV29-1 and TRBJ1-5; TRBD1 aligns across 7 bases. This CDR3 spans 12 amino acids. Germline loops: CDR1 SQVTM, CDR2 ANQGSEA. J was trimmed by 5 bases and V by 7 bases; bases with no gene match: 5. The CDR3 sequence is CSAGQDHQPQHF. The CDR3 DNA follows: TGCAGCGCTGGACAGGACCATCAGCCCCAGCATTTT.

CDR3 sequence (DNA): TGTGCCAGCAGCGCCTTCGACTCCACATACAATGAGCAGTTCTTC. Protein: CASSAFDSTYNEQFF. The chain has TRBV9 and TRBJ2-1, with D uncertain. CDR1 SGDLS and CDR2 YYNGEE come from the germline V gene. Deletions cut 3 bases from V and 4 bases from J, with 14 bases between. CDR3 length equals 15 residues. Full variable domain (remainder filled in from reference TRBV9 and TRBJ2-1): DSGVTQTPKHLITATGQRVTLRCSPRSGDLSVYWYQQSLDQGLQFLIQYYNGEERAKGNILERFSAQQFPDLHSELNLSSLELGDSALYFCASSAFDSTYNEQFFGPGTRLTVL.

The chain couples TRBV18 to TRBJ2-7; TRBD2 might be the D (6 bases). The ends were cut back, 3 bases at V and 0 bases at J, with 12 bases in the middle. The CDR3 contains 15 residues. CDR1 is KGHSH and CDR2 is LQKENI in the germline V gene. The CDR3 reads CASSPSPGGSYEQYF. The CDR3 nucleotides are TGTGCCAGCTCACCGAGTCCCGGGGGCTCCTACGAGCAGTACTTC.

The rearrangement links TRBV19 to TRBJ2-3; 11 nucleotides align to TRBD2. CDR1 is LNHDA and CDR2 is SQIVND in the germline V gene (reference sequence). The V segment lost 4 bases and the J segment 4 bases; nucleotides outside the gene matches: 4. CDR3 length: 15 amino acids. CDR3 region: CASSKTSGDADTQYF. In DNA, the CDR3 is TGTGCCAGTAGTAAGACTAGCGGGGACGCAGATACGCAGTATTTT.

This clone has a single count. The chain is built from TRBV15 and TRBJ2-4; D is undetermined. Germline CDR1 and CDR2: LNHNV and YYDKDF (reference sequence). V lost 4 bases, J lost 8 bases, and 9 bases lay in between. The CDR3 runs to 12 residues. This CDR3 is CATSKFEDIQYF. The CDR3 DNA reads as TGTGCCACCAGCAAATTTGAGGACATTCAGTACTTC.

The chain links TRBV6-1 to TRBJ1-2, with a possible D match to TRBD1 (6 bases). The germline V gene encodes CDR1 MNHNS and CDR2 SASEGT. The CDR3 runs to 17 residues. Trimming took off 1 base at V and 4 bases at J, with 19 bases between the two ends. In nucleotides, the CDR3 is TGTGCCAGCAGTGAAGTTAGTGGGGGGGCGCGGATCTATGGCTACACCTTC. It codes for CASSEVSGGARIYGYTF.

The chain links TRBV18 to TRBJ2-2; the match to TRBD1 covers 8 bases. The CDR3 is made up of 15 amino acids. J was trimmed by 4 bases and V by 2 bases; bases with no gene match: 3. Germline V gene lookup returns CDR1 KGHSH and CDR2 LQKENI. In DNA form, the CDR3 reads TGTGCCAGCTCACCAGGACAGGGTACCACCGGGGAGCTGTTTTTT. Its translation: CASSPGQGTTGELFF. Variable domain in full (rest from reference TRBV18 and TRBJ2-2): NAGVMQNPRHLVRRRGQEARLRCSPMKGHSHVYWYRQLPEEGLKFMVYLQKENIIDESGMPKERFSAEFPKEGPSILRIQQVVRGDSAAYFCASSPGQGTTGELFFGEGSRLTVL.

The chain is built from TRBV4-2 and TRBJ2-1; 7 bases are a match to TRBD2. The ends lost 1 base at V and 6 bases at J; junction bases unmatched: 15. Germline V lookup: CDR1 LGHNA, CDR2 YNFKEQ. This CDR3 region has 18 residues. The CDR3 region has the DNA TGTGCCAGCAGCCAAGGCGACGGGTGGGCGGGAGATAGCAATGAGCAGTTCTTC. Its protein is CASSQGDGWAGDSNEQFF.

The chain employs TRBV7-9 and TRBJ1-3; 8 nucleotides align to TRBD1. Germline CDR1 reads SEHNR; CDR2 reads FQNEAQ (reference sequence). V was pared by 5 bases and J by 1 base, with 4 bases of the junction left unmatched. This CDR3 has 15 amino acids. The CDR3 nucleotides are TGTGCCAGCAGCGAGACAGGGGTGTCTGGAAACACCATATATTTT. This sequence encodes CASSETGVSGNTIYF.

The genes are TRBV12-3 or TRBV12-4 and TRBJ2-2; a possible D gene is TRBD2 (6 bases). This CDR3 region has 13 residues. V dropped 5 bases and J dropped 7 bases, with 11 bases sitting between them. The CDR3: CASSGVGGGELFF. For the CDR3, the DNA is TGTGCCAGCAGTGGCGTGGGGGGCGGGGAGCTGTTTTTT.

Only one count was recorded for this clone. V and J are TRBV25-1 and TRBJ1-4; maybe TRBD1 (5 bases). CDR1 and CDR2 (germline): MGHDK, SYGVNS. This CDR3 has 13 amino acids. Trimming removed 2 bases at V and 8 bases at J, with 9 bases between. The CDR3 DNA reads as TGTGCCAGCAGTGAAGACAACAGGGAAAAACTGTTTTTT. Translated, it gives CASSEDNREKLFF.

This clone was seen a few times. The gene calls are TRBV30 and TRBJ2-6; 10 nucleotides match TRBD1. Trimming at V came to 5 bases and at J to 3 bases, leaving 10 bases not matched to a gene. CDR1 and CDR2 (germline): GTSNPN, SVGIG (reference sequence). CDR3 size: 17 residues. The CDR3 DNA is TGTGCCTGGGATCCGGGACAGGGGTCGAGTGGGGCCAACGTCCTGACTTTC. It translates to CAWDPGQGSSGANVLTF.

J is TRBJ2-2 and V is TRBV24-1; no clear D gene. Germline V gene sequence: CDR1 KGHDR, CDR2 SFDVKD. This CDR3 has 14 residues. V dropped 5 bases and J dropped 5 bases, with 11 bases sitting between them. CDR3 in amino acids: CATSAGSGTGELFF. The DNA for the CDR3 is TGTGCCACCAGTGCCGGGTCGGGTACCGGGGAGCTGTTTTTT.

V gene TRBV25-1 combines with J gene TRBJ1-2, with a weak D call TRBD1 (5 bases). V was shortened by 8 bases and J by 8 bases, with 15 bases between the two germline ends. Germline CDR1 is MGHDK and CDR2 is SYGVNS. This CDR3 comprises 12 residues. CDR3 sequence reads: CASAGSSRGYTF. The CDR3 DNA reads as TGTGCCAGCGCAGGGTCGAGCCGCGGCTACACCTTC.

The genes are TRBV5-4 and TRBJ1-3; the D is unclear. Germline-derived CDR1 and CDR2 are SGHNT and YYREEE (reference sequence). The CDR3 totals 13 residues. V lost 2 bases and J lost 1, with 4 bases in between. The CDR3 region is CASSFRSGNTIYF. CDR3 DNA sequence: TGTGCCAGCAGCTTCCGGTCTGGAAACACCATATATTTT.

In DNA, the CDR3 is TGTGCCAGCAGCCACGGGACAGTTAATCAAGATACGCAGTATTTT. Translation gives CASSHGTVNQDTQYF. The chain recombines TRBV4-2 with TRBJ2-3; 7 bases map to TRBD1. Trimming at V came to 3 bases and at J to 5 bases, leaving 8 bases not matched to a gene. Germline V lookup: CDR1 LGHNA, CDR2 YNFKEQ. This CDR3 is 15 amino acids long.

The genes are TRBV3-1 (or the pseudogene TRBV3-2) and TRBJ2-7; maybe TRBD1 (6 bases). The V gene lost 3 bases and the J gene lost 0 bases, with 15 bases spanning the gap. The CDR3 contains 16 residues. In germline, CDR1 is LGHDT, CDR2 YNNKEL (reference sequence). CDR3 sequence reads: CASSHFLDRNSYEQYF. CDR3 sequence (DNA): TGTGCCAGCAGCCACTTCCTGGACAGAAACTCCTACGAGCAGTACTTC.

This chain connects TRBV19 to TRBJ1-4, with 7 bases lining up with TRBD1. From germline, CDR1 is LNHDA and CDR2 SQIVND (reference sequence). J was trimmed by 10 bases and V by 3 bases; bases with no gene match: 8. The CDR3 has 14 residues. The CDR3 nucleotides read TGTGCCAGTAGTATTGGAAACAGGGGAGGAAAACTGTTTTTT. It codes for CASSIGNRGGKLFF.

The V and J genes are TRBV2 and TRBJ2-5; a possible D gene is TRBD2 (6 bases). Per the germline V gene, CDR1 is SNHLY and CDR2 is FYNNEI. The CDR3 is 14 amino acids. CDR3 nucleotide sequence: TGTGGCGAGGGGAGGCGGGTCGAGCAAGAGACCCAGTACTTC. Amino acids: CGEGRRVEQETQYF.

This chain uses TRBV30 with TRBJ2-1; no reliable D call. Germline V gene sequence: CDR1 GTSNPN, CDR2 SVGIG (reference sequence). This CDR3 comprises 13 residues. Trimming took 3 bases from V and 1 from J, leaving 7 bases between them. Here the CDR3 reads CAWSRASYNEQFF. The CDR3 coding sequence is TGTGCCTGGAGCCGAGCTTCCTACAATGAGCAGTTCTTC.